The 24 T cell receptor beta chains listed next were all sequenced from one sample in a study of shared clonotypes between healthy human individuals. Only in-frame clones appear in the TCRdb table, and some are missing; sequencing was by immunoSEQ multiplex PCR. This sample has about 2.4 million clones, with 90% to 95% found just once. Sequenced material: naive CD4+ T cells from PBMCs. As to subset: CD45RA+ positively selected. The receptors were sampled from a man aged 18 to 30 in good health. Some clones in this sample may be carry-over from other donors' samples.

The count of this clone is one. The sample carries other DNA sequences with the same CDR3. The DNA of the CDR3 is TGTGCCAGCAGTTTAGGGTACGAGCAGTACTTC. Protein sequence: CASSLGYEQYF. The chain links TRBV27 to TRBJ2-7; D remains unclear. This CDR3 comprises 11 residues. Germline V CDR1 and CDR2: MNHEY, SMNVEV (reference sequence). V lost 2 bases to trimming and J lost 4 bases, with 3 bases between them.

Regarding this clone: In the same sample, other DNA sequences code for this CDR3. This chain's CDR3 is CASSHPGPSYGYTF. The CDR3 coding sequence is TGTGCCAGCAGCCACCCGGGACCCTCCTATGGCTACACCTTC. J is TRBJ1-2 and V is TRBV7-2; D is perhaps TRBD1 (5 bases). Germline V gene sequence: CDR1 SGHTA, CDR2 FQGNSA. The CDR3 covers 14 residues. The V and J ends lost 5 bases and 4 bases respectively, with 14 bases between them.

The rearrangement joins TRBV7-8 to TRBJ1-1; no firm D call. There are 13 residues in the CDR3. V lost 1 base, J lost 4 bases, and 7 bases lay in between. Germline V lookup: CDR1 SGHVS, CDR2 FQNEAQ. The CDR3: CASSLDGSTEAFF. The CDR3 coding sequence is TGTGCCAGCAGCTTAGACGGGAGCACTGAAGCTTTCTTT.

The rearrangement uses TRBV7-8 and TRBJ2-5, with TRBD1 as a possible D gene (5 bases). The CDR3 runs to 14 residues. Germline V lookup: CDR1 SGHVS, CDR2 FQNEAQ. Trimming removed 6 bases from V and 1 base from J, with 12 bases in between. CDR3 protein: CASRPGQIQETQYF. The CDR3 DNA is TGTGCCAGCAGGCCAGGGCAGATCCAAGAGACCCAGTACTTC.

Turning to this clone: The same CDR3 also results from other DNA sequences found in this sample. This chain connects TRBV5-1 to TRBJ2-7, with 11 bases that match TRBD2. This CDR3 comprises 14 residues. Germline trimming cut 0 bases from V and 6 bases from J; bases unmatched to any gene: 2. From germline, CDR1 is SGHRS and CDR2 YFSETQ. The CDR3 region is CASSLELAGGEQYF. The CDR3 DNA follows: TGCGCCAGCAGCTTGGAGCTAGCGGGAGGCGAGCAGTACTTC.

The rearrangement joins TRBV7-8 to TRBJ2-7, with a weak D call TRBD1 (5 bases). V shed 4 bases and J shed 3 bases, with 10 bases lying between them. Germline V gene sequence: CDR1 SGHVS, CDR2 FQNEAQ. The CDR3 length is 13 residues. The CDR3 region is CASSSDRVYEQYF. The CDR3 DNA reads as TGTGCCAGCAGCTCCGACAGAGTCTACGAGCAGTACTTC.

Remarks on this clone: The sample carries other DNA sequences with the same CDR3. V and J are TRBV20-1 and TRBJ2-1; D uncertain. The V and J ends lost 0 bases and 9 bases respectively, with 6 bases between them. The CDR3 runs 11 residues. Germline CDR1 reads DFQATT; CDR2 reads SNEGSKA (reference sequence). The DNA for the CDR3 is TGCAGTGCTAGAGATCTGGGTGAGCAGTTCTTC. It codes for CSARDLGEQFF.

The V call is TRBV27, the J call TRBJ2-2, with 9 bases aligning to TRBD2. This CDR3 has 15 amino acids. V was pared by 4 bases and J by 9 bases, with 9 bases of the junction left unmatched. Germline V gives CDR1 MNHEY, CDR2 SMNVEV (reference sequence). The CDR3 bases are TGTGCCAGCAGTTCCCTACCGGGACTAGCTAGGGAGCTGTTTTTT. Translated: CASSSLPGLARELFF.

The chain carries TRBV5-1 and TRBJ2-7, with 12 bases fitting TRBD1. Germline V CDR1 and CDR2: SGHRS, YFSETQ. After removal of 4 bases from V and 7 bases from J, the junction contained 15 bases not matched to a gene. The CDR3 runs 17 residues. The chain's CDR3 is CASSLNAAGTGGREQYF. DNA for the CDR3: TGCGCCAGCAGCCTAAACGCGGCCGGGACAGGGGGCAGGGAGCAGTACTTC.

A word on this clone: A much larger clone differs from this one at a single base, so this may be a read error. Additional DNA sequences in this sample encode the identical CDR3. The J gene is TRBJ1-1, the V gene TRBV5-6; 7 nucleotides line up with TRBD1. CDR1 is SGHDT, CDR2 YYEEEE, per germline. This CDR3 has 13 amino acids. Trimming took 0 bases from V and 5 from J; bases not matched to a gene: 1. CDR3 sequence reads: CASSLGRGTEAFF. CDR3 nucleotide sequence: TGTGCCAGCAGCTTGGGCAGGGGGACTGAAGCTTTCTTT.

The CDR3 loop reads CASSLWDRATYEQYF. CDR3 coding DNA: TGTGCCAGCAGTTTATGGGACAGGGCCACCTACGAGCAGTACTTC. This chain joins TRBV28 and TRBJ2-7; TRBD1 agrees at 8 bases. CDR1 MDHEN and CDR2 SYDVKM come from the germline V gene. With 0 bases clipped from V and 2 bases from J, the junction kept 3 bases outside the gene matches. The CDR3 runs to 15 residues.

The chain couples TRBV5-6 to TRBJ2-7; 11 bases agree with TRBD1. This CDR3 region has 15 residues. V dropped 5 bases and J dropped 3; count of bases not matched to a gene: 7. Germline V gene sequence: CDR1 SGHDT, CDR2 YYEEEE. CDR3 loop: CASSLRGTGGYEQYF. The CDR3 coding sequence is TGTGCCAGCAGTCTCAGGGGGACAGGGGGCTACGAGCAGTACTTC.

V is TRBV7-3 and J is TRBJ2-1; TRBD2 matches 7 bases. Per germline, CDR1 SGHTA and CDR2 FQGTGA. Germline trimming cut 2 bases from V and 5 bases from J; bases unmatched to any gene: 3. The CDR3 loop spans 14 amino acids. The CDR3 bases are TGTGCCAGCAGCTTATTCCTAGCGGACAATGAGCAGTTCTTC. Its protein is CASSLFLADNEQFF.

The chain recombines TRBV4-1 with TRBJ1-4; TRBD1 matches at 8 bases. The germline V gene has CDR1 MGHRA and CDR2 YSYEKL. The CDR3 runs 16 residues. The J segment lost 2 bases and the V segment lost 1 base, leaving 3 bases of the junction unmatched. DNA for the CDR3: TGCGCCAGCAGCCAAGTGACAGGGGCTACTAATGAAAAACTGTTTTTT. Encoded protein: CASSQVTGATNEKLFF.

On this clone itself: The sample holds other DNA sequences that translate to the same CDR3. The rearrangement uses TRBV7-2 and TRBJ2-1; D perhaps matches TRBD2 (6 bases). The V and J ends lost 3 bases and 9 bases respectively, with 15 bases between them. Per germline, CDR1 SGHTA and CDR2 FQGNSA. CDR3 length: 14 residues. The CDR3 sequence is CASSFISGSGEQFF. The CDR3 nucleotides are TGTGCCAGCAGCTTTATCAGCGGGTCAGGTGAGCAGTTCTTC.

This chain uses TRBV18 with TRBJ2-2; D gene uncertain. The CDR3 loop spans 16 amino acids. The V gene lost 1 base and the J gene lost 1 base, with 10 bases spanning the gap. The germline V gene encodes CDR1 KGHSH and CDR2 LQKENI. The CDR3: CASSPLVLGNTGELFF. The CDR3 DNA sequence: TGTGCCAGCTCACCACTGGTTTTGGGGAACACCGGGGAGCTGTTTTTT.

The rearrangement links TRBV2 to TRBJ2-5, with D possibly matching TRBD2 (5 bases). V was shortened by 8 bases and J by 0 bases, with 10 bases between the two germline ends. Germline V CDR1 and CDR2: SNHLY, FYNNEI. The CDR3 contains 13 residues. CDR3 residues: CASRRRDQETQYF. DNA for the CDR3: TGTGCCAGCCGACGGCGGGACCAAGAGACCCAGTACTTC. The whole variable domain, remainder taken from reference TRBV2 and TRBJ2-5, is EPEVTQTPSHQVTQMGQEVILRCVPISNHLYFYWYRQILGQKVEFLVSFYNNEISEKSEIFDDQFSVERPDGSNFTLKIRSTKLEDSAMYFCASRRRDQETQYFGPGTRLLVL.

Only one count was recorded for this clone. The CDR3 reads CASSPSRTGGTGELFF. CDR3 coding DNA: TGTGCCAGCAGCCCCTCCAGGACAGGGGGCACCGGGGAGCTGTTTTTT. The chain joins TRBV7-3 to TRBJ2-2, with 10 bases matching TRBD1. V shed 5 bases and J 4 bases; nucleotides not matched to a gene: 7. Germline CDR1 and CDR2: SGHTA and FQGTGA. This CDR3 contains 16 residues.

The V and J genes are TRBV9 and TRBJ2-5; 8 bases match TRBD1. CDR3 length: 14 residues. V shed 3 bases, J shed 3 bases, and the junction held 4 bases outside the gene matches. Germline loops: CDR1 SGDLS, CDR2 YYNGEE. The CDR3, as DNA: TGTGCCAGCAGCGAACAGACAGGGGAAGAGACCCAGTACTTC. Translation gives CASSEQTGEETQYF.

This clone was counted once. The chain uses TRBV6-6 and TRBJ1-5; 8 bases map to TRBD1. Germline loops: CDR1 MNHNY, CDR2 SVGAGI (reference sequence). The trim removed 2 bases at V and 6 bases at J, leaving 9 bases unmatched. This CDR3 has 16 residues. CDR3 DNA sequence: TGTGCCAGCAGTTACGGTCTAGGGACAGGCGGTCAGCCCCAGCATTTT. Translation gives CASSYGLGTGGQPQHF.

The rearrangement links TRBV9 to TRBJ1-5; 9 bases align to TRBD1. The V gene's germline CDR1 is SGDLS and CDR2 YYNGEE. CDR3 length equals 14 residues. V lost 3 bases and J lost 7; bases outside the gene matches: 5. This chain's CDR3 is CASSATGGRQPQHF. DNA for the CDR3: TGTGCCAGCAGCGCTACAGGGGGCAGGCAGCCCCAGCATTTT.

This chain links TRBV19 with TRBJ1-2; D ambiguous. Deletions cut 5 bases from V and 4 bases from J, with 8 bases between. The germline gives CDR1 LNHDA, CDR2 SQIVND (reference sequence). CDR3 length: 12 amino acids. The CDR3 is CASSVRSYGYTF. DNA of the CDR3: TGTGCCAGTAGTGTCCGGTCCTATGGCTACACCTTC.

J is TRBJ2-4 and V is TRBV29-1; D not certain. The CDR3 covers 14 residues. Trimming stripped 1 base from V and 0 bases from J, with 7 bases between. The germline V gene encodes CDR1 SQVTM and CDR2 ANQGSEA. The DNA of the CDR3 is TGCAGCGTTGAAGCAGTACTAGCCAAAAACATTCAGTACTTC. Translation gives CSVEAVLAKNIQYF.

Note on this clone: Other nucleotide sequences from this sample produce the same CDR3. The V call is TRBV18, the J call TRBJ2-7; D ambiguous. This CDR3 spans 13 amino acids. Germline V gene data show CDR1 as KGHSH and CDR2 as LQKENI. Trimming cost V 1 base and J 4 bases, with 8 bases left between them. The CDR3 protein is CASSPRTDYEQYF. CDR3 sequence (DNA): TGTGCCAGCTCACCACGGACGGATTACGAGCAGTACTTC.